These 10 T cell receptor beta chains originate from one sample sequenced in a study of blood T cell repertoires in COVID-19. Some clones are missing from TCRdb's copy, which holds only in-frame ones; the method was immunoSEQ multiplex PCR. This sample carries 110,000 or so clones, about 85% of them seen once, and the ten largest clones take 4% to 5%. Input material: peripheral blood. The receptors originated from a man aged 50 to 60 with acute or convalescent COVID-19.

The chain combines TRBV7-9 with TRBJ2-2; D is possibly TRBD1 (6 bases). Germline lookup yields CDR1 SEHNR and CDR2 FQNEAQ (reference sequence). V shed 7 bases and J shed 1 base, with 16 bases lying between them. CDR3 size: 16 residues. For the CDR3, the DNA is TGTGCCAGCATCTCAAACACAGGGCAGAACACCGGGGAGCTGTTTTTT. Translating gives CASISNTGQNTGELFF.

The chain combines TRBV19 with TRBJ1-2, with unresolved D. The length of the CDR3 is 15 residues. V was shortened by 1 base and J by 4 bases, with 13 bases between the two germline ends. Germline CDR1 and CDR2: LNHDA and SQIVND (reference sequence). CDR3 in amino acids: CASSIVLGGSYGYTF. The DNA of the CDR3 is TGTGCCAGTAGTATAGTTTTAGGAGGCAGCTATGGCTACACCTTC.

The J gene is TRBJ1-1, the V gene TRBV3-1 (or the pseudogene TRBV3-2); 7 bases are a match to TRBD1. The germline V gene encodes CDR1 LGHDT and CDR2 YNNKEL (reference sequence). This CDR3 has 15 residues. V shed 6 bases, J shed 1 base, and the junction held 8 bases outside the gene matches. In nucleotides, the CDR3 is TGTGCCAGCAGTTATTTTGGGACAGAGAACACTGAAGCTTTCTTT. Amino acids: CASSYFGTENTEAFF.

The rearrangement joins TRBV6-5 to TRBJ2-5; D is undetermined. This CDR3 has 13 amino acids. The germline CDR1 and CDR2 sequences are MNHEY and SVGAGI. The V gene lost 6 bases and the J gene lost 2 bases, with 10 bases spanning the gap. The CDR3 DNA reads TGTGCCAGCAGATTAGTGGTTCAAGAGACCCAGTACTTC. It specifies CASRLVVQETQYF.

This clone was seen once. The rearrangement uses TRBV10-3 and TRBJ2-6; 7 nucleotides match TRBD2. The J segment lost 4 bases and the V segment lost 3 bases, leaving 9 bases of the junction unmatched. Germline values: CDR1 ENHRY, CDR2 SYGVKD. The CDR3 has 17 amino acids. This CDR3 reads CAISEIRREKGANVLTF. The CDR3 region has the DNA TGTGCCATCAGTGAAATACGGCGGGAGAAGGGGGCCAACGTCCTGACTTTC.

The chain is built from TRBV3-1 (or the pseudogene TRBV3-2) and TRBJ1-1; the D is unclear. In germline, CDR1 is LGHDT, CDR2 YNNKEL (reference sequence). The CDR3 extends over 14 amino acids. Trimming took off 5 bases at V and 1 base at J, with 11 bases between the two ends. The CDR3 loop reads CASSFNSRNTEAFF. CDR3 sequence (DNA): TGTGCCAGCAGCTTTAACAGCAGGAACACTGAAGCTTTCTTT.

The DNA of the CDR3 is TGTGCCAGCAGCGGAGGGACAGGGGTTAACACTGAAGCTTTCTTT. It encodes CASSGGTGVNTEAFF. The rearrangement uses TRBV7-9 and TRBJ1-1; 10 positions match TRBD1. CDR1 is SEHNR and CDR2 is FQNEAQ in the germline V gene (reference sequence). Trimming removed 5 bases from V and 2 bases from J; junction bases left unmatched: 5. The CDR3 is 15 amino acids.

The chain couples TRBV27 to TRBJ2-1; a possible D gene is TRBD2 (5 bases). The CDR3 loop spans 13 amino acids. With 4 bases removed from V and 9 bases from J, the gap between germline ends came to 13 bases. The germline gives CDR1 MNHEY, CDR2 SMNVEV (reference sequence). CDR3 bases: TGTGCCAGCAGTTCGGACTTTCATGGTGAGCAGTTCTTC. This encodes CASSSDFHGEQFF.

The V gene is TRBV5-1, the J gene TRBJ2-3; 10 nucleotides agree with TRBD2. Trimming cost V 0 bases and J 0 bases; bases outside gene matches: 4. The V gene's germline CDR1 is SGHRS and CDR2 YFSETQ. This CDR3 spans 17 amino acids. Here the CDR3 DNA reads TGCGCCAGCAGCTTGGGTAGCGGGGGGCGCAGCACAGATACGCAGTATTTT. Encoded protein: CASSLGSGGRSTDTQYF.

J is TRBJ1-5 and V is TRBV30; D not certain. Germline lookup yields CDR1 GTSNPN and CDR2 SVGIG (reference sequence). Trimming pared 0 bases from V and 3 bases from J, leaving 6 bases between. This CDR3 contains 13 residues. This chain's CDR3 is CAWSVSVNQPQHF. The CDR3 coding sequence is TGTGCCTGGAGTGTGTCAGTCAATCAGCCCCAGCATTTT.